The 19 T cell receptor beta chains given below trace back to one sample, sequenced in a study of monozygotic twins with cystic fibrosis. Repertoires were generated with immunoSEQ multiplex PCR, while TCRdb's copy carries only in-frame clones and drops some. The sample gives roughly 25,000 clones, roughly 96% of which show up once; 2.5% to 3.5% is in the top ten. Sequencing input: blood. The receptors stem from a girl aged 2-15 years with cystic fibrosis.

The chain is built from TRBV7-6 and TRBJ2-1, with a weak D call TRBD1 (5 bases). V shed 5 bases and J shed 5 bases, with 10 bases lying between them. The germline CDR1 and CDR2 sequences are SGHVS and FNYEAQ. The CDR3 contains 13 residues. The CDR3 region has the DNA TGTGCCAGCAGCGCGGACATAAACAATGAGCAGTTCTTC. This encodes CASSADINNEQFF.

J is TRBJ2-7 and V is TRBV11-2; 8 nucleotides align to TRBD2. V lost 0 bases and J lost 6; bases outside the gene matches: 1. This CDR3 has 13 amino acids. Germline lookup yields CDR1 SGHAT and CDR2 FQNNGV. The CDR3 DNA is TGTGCCAGCAGCTTAGATCGGGGGGGCGAGCAGTACTTC. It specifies CASSLDRGGEQYF.

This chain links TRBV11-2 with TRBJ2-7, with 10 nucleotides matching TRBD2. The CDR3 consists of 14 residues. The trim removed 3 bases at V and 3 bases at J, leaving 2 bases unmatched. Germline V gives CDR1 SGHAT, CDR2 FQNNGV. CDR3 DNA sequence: TGTGCCAGCAGCTTGACTAGCGGGTACTACGAGCAGTACTTC. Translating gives CASSLTSGYYEQYF.

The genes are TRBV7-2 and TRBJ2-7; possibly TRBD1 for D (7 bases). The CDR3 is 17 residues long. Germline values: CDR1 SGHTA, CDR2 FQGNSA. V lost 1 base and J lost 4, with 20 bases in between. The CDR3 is CASSLGDRVRDRYEQYF. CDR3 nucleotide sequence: TGTGCCAGCAGCTTAGGCGACAGGGTGCGGGATCGGTACGAGCAGTACTTC.

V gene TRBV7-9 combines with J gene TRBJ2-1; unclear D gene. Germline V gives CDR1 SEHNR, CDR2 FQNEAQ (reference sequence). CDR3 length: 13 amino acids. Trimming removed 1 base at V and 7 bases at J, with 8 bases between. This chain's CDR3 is CASSLGGQNEQFF. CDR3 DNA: TGTGCCAGCAGCTTAGGCGGCCAGAATGAGCAGTTCTTC.

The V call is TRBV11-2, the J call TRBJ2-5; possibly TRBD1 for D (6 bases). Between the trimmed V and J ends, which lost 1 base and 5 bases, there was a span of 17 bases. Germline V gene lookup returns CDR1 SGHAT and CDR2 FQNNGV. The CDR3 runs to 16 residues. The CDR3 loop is CASSLGRAGERETQYF. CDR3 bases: TGTGCCAGCAGCTTAGGGCGGGCAGGGGAACGGGAGACCCAGTACTTC.

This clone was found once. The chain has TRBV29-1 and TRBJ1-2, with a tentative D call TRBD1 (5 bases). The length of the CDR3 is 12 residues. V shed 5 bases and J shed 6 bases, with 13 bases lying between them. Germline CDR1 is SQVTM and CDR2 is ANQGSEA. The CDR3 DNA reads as TGCAGCGTTAGAGGGCAGGGCAATGGCTACACCTTC. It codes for CSVRGQGNGYTF.

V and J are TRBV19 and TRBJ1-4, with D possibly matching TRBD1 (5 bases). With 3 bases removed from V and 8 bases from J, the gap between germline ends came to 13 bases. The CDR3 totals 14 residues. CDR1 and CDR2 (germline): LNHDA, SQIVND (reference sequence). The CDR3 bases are TGTGCCAGTAGTATCCCCAGGGTGGGGGAAAAACTGTTTTTT. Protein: CASSIPRVGEKLFF.

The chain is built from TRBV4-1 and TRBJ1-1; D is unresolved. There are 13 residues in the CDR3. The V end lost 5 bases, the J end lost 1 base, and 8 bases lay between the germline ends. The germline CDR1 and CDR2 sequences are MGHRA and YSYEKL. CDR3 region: CASSFGRNTEAFF. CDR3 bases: TGCGCCAGCAGCTTCGGGAGGAACACTGAAGCTTTCTTT.

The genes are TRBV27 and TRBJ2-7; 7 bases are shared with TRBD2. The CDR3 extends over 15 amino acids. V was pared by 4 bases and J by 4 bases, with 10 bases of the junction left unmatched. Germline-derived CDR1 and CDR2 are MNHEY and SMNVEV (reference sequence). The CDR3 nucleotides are TGTGCCAGCAGTTATAAGGAGGCTAGCGGTTACGAGCAGTACTTC. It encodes CASSYKEASGYEQYF.

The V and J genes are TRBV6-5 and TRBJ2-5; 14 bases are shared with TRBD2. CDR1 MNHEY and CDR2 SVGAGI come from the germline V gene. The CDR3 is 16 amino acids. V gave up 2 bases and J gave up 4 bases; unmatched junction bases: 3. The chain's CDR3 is CASSYAGLAGVETQYF. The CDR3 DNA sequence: TGTGCCAGCAGTTACGCGGGACTAGCGGGAGTAGAGACCCAGTACTTC.

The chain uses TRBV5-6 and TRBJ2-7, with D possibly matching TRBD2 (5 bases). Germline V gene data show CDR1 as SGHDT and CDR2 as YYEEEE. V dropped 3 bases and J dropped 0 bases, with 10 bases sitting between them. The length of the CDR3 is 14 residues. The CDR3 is CASSWTGNSYEQYF. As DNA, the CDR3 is TGTGCCAGCAGCTGGACGGGGAACTCCTACGAGCAGTACTTC.

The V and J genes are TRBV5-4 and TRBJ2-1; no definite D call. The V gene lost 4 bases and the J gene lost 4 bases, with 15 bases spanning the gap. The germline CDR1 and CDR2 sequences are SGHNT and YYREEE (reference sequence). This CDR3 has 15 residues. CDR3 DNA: TGTGCCAGCAGCGAGATTTCCTCTGGGTACAATGAGCAGTTCTTC. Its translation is CASSEISSGYNEQFF.

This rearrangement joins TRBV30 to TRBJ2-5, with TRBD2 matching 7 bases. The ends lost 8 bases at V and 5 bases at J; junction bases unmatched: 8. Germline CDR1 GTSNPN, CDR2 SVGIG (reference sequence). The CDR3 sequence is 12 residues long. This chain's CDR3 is CARGRAGETQYF. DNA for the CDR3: TGTGCCCGAGGGAGGGCAGGGGAGACCCAGTACTTC.

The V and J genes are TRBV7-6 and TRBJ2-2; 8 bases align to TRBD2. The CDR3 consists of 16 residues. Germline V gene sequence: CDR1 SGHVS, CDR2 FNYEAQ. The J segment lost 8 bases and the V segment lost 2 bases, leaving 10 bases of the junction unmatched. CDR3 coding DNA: TGTGCCAGCAGCTTATCGGTCGCGGGAGGAAAAGGGGAGCTGTTTTTT. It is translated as CASSLSVAGGKGELFF.

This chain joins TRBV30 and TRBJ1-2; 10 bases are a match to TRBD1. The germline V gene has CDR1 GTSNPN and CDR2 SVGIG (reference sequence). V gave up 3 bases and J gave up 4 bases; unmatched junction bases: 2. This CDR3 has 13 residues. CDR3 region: CAWRTGGAYGYTF. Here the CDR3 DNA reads TGTGCCTGGAGGACAGGGGGCGCCTATGGCTACACCTTC.

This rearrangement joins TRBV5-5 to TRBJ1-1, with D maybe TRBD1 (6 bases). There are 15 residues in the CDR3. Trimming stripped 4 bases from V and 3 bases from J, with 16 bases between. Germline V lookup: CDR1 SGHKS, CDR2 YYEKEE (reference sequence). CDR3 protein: CASSRWQGWDTEAFF. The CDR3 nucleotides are TGTGCCAGCAGCAGGTGGCAGGGGTGGGACACTGAAGCTTTCTTT.

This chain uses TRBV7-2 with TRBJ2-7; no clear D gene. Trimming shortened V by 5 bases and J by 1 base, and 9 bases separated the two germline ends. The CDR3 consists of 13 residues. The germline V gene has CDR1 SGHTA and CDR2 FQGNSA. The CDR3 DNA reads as TGTGCCAGCAGCGCCGACTCTTCCTACGAGCAGTACTTC. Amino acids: CASSADSSYEQYF. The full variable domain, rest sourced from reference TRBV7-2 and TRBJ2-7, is GAGVSQSPSNKVTEKGKDVELRCDPISGHTALYWYRQSLGQGLEFLIYFQGNSAPDKSGLPSDRFSAERTGGSVSTLTIQRTQQEDSAVYLCASSADSSYEQYFGPGTRLTVT.

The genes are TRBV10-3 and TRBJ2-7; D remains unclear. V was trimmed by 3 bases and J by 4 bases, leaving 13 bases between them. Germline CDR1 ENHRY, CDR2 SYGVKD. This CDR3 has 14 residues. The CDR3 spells CAISDSFTLYEQYF. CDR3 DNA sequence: TGTGCCATCAGTGACTCCTTCACCCTTTACGAGCAGTACTTC.